One sample yielded the 21 T cell receptor beta chains listed below, sequenced in a study of CD8+ T cells in alopecia areata. RNA, once extracted, was reverse transcribed into cDNA for use as the sequencing template. Clones were sequenced by immunoSEQ multiplex PCR, and TCRdb holds only the in-frame ones, with some missing. The sample has approximately 150,000 clones; approximately 50% are singletons. Here the sequenced sample was CD4+ T cells sorted from blood, taken at week 0. The receptors come from a human donor with alopecia areata.

CDR3 bases: TGTGCCTGGAGTGTAGTAGTACAGGGCACTGAAGCTTTCTTT. Its protein is CAWSVVVQGTEAFF. The V call is TRBV30, the J call TRBJ1-1; D possibly corresponds to TRBD1 (6 bases). The germline V gene encodes CDR1 GTSNPN and CDR2 SVGIG (reference sequence). The length of the CDR3 is 14 residues. Trimming removed 0 bases at V and 4 bases at J, with 12 bases between.

The chain combines TRBV29-1 with TRBJ1-1; D is perhaps TRBD1 (6 bases). Germline loops: CDR1 SQVTM, CDR2 ANQGSEA. This CDR3 is built from 13 residues. The V gene lost 7 bases and the J gene lost 6 bases, with 18 bases spanning the gap. The CDR3 loop is CSAGDRSVPEAFF. In DNA, the CDR3 is TGCAGCGCCGGCGACAGGAGTGTCCCTGAAGCTTTCTTT.

The V call is TRBV30, the J call TRBJ2-3, with 14 bases that match TRBD2. Trimming at V came to 3 bases and at J to 4 bases, leaving 6 bases not matched to a gene. The CDR3 has 16 residues. In germline, CDR1 is GTSNPN, CDR2 SVGIG (reference sequence). The CDR3 is CAWSAGTSGRADTQYF. The CDR3 DNA reads TGTGCCTGGAGCGCCGGGACTAGCGGGAGAGCAGATACGCAGTATTTT.

This chain uses TRBV4-1 with TRBJ2-1, with D tentatively TRBD2 (6 bases). Between the trimmed V and J ends, which lost 0 bases and 9 bases, there was a span of 21 bases. Germline CDR1 and CDR2: MGHRA and YSYEKL. CDR3 size: 17 residues. CDR3 loop: CASSQDPAGPGTGEQFF. CDR3 DNA: TGCGCCAGCAGCCAAGATCCGGCGGGGCCAGGTACAGGTGAGCAGTTCTTC.

The chain is built from TRBV6-5 and TRBJ1-5; D is uncertain. V was trimmed by 8 bases and J by 0 bases, leaving 14 bases between them. CDR3 size: 15 residues. Germline CDR1 MNHEY, CDR2 SVGAGI. The CDR3 nucleotides read TGTGCCAGCGCCCCCCTCGTGTATAGCAATCAGCCCCAGCATTTT. Protein: CASAPLVYSNQPQHF.

CDR3 loop: CSVDSRQAGTEAFF. The CDR3 DNA follows: TGCAGCGTTGATTCTCGACAGGCAGGGACTGAAGCTTTCTTT. The rearrangement links TRBV29-1 to TRBJ1-1, with D possibly being TRBD1 (6 bases). CDR1 SQVTM and CDR2 ANQGSEA come from the germline V gene. There are 14 residues in the CDR3. Between the trimmed V and J ends, which lost 3 bases and 5 bases, there was a span of 16 bases.

This clone was observed a handful of times. This chain uses TRBV11-1 with TRBJ2-3, with 11 bases matching TRBD2. Trimming removed 5 bases from V and 2 bases from J; junction bases left unmatched: 6. CDR3 length equals 16 residues. The germline gives CDR1 SGHAT, CDR2 FQDESV (reference sequence). DNA for the CDR3: TGTGCCAGCAGCCATGGGACTAGCGGATTCACAGATACGCAGTATTTT. This encodes CASSHGTSGFTDTQYF.

The J gene is TRBJ2-1, the V gene TRBV6-1; 9 positions match TRBD2. The germline CDR1 and CDR2 sequences are MNHNS and SASEGT. Trimming removed 6 bases from V and 4 bases from J; junction bases left unmatched: 7. This CDR3 is 15 amino acids long. CDR3 DNA sequence: TGTGCCAGCAGAGCCCTAGCGGGATCATACAATGAGCAGTTCTTC. This gives the protein CASRALAGSYNEQFF.

The chain combines TRBV7-2 with TRBJ2-5; D may be TRBD2 (6 bases). Germline CDR1 and CDR2: SGHTA and FQGNSA. V was clipped by 2 bases and J by 3 bases, with 19 bases between them. CDR3 length: 17 amino acids. The DNA of the CDR3 is TGTGCCAGCAGCTTATGGGCTAGCGCCTCGGGGAAAGAGACCCAGTACTTC. Its protein is CASSLWASASGKETQYF.

The chain joins TRBV5-6 to TRBJ2-7, with no clear D. Germline V CDR1 and CDR2: SGHDT, YYEEEE. This CDR3 spans 13 amino acids. Trimming cost V 0 bases and J 5 bases, with 9 bases left between them. The CDR3 nucleotides read TGTGCCAGCAGCTTGGTATCGGCCCACGAGCAGTACTTC. Its translation is CASSLVSAHEQYF.

The genes are TRBV29-1 and TRBJ2-1; TRBD2 aligns across 8 bases. There are 14 residues in the CDR3. Germline CDR1 and CDR2: SQVTM and ANQGSEA. The junction had 9 bases not matched to a gene; V was cut back by 7 bases and J by 4 bases. In DNA, the CDR3 is TGCAGCGGGGAGGCGGCGGGAGGATACAATGAGCAGTTCTTC. Translating it yields CSGEAAGGYNEQFF.

The sample holds a few counts of this clone. The V gene is TRBV10-3, the J gene TRBJ2-7; perhaps D is TRBD1 or TRBD2 (5 bases each). The CDR3 loop spans 14 amino acids. Germline loops: CDR1 ENHRY, CDR2 SYGVKD. Trimming took 4 bases from V and 2 from J, leaving 12 bases between them. The CDR3 DNA follows: TGTGCCATCAGTGGGGGCAGGGAGACCTACGAGCAGTACTTC. Protein sequence: CAISGGRETYEQYF.

This clone was counted a few times. This sequence joins TRBV29-1 and TRBJ1-4, with a tentative D call TRBD1 (5 bases). The CDR3 loop spans 14 amino acids. The V gene lost 5 bases and the J gene lost 0 bases, with 10 bases spanning the gap. The germline CDR1 and CDR2 sequences are SQVTM and ANQGSEA. CDR3 region: CSVSDSATNEKLFF. The CDR3 DNA reads TGCAGCGTTTCCGACAGTGCAACTAATGAAAAACTGTTTTTT.

V is TRBV7-2 and J is TRBJ2-2; no clear D gene. CDR1 SGHTA and CDR2 FQGNSA come from the germline V gene. There are 16 residues in the CDR3. Deletions cut 1 base from V and 1 base from J, with 10 bases between. Written as DNA, the CDR3 is TGTGCCAGCAGCTTAGGGTGGGTCCTGAACACCGGGGAGCTGTTTTTT. As protein: CASSLGWVLNTGELFF.

The V gene is TRBV5-1, the J gene TRBJ1-5; D is perhaps TRBD1 (6 bases). The germline V gene has CDR1 SGHRS and CDR2 YFSETQ. V shed 0 bases and J shed 6 bases, with 10 bases lying between them. This CDR3 comprises 14 residues. The CDR3 sequence: CASSLGQAGQPQHF. The DNA for the CDR3 is TGCGCCAGCAGCTTGGGACAGGCGGGTCAGCCCCAGCATTTT. The variable domain in full, with the rest retrieved from reference TRBV5-1 and TRBJ1-5, is KAGVTQTPRYLIKTRGQQVTLSCSPISGHRSVSWYQQTPGQGLQFLFEYFSETQRNKGNFPGRFSGRQFSNSRSEMNVSTLELGDSALYLCASSLGQAGQPQHFGDGTRLSIL.

This clone was detected a few times. The chain has TRBV5-8 and TRBJ1-5; 9 bases are shared with TRBD1. The CDR3 covers 15 residues. V was clipped by 4 bases and J by 7 bases; unmatched bases: 9. Per germline, CDR1 SGHTS and CDR2 YDEGEE. The CDR3 loop reads CASSPRTGVGQPQHF. CDR3 nucleotide sequence: TGTGCCAGCAGCCCGAGGACAGGGGTAGGACAGCCCCAGCATTTT.

This clone was counted only a few times. The chain links TRBV30 to TRBJ1-2; D remains unclear. Germline loops: CDR1 GTSNPN, CDR2 SVGIG (reference sequence). Trimming pared 3 bases from V and 0 bases from J, leaving 5 bases between. The CDR3 sequence is 12 residues long. The CDR3: CAWSPANYGYTF. For the CDR3, the DNA is TGTGCCTGGAGCCCCGCTAACTATGGCTACACCTTC.

This clone showed up just a few times. The CDR3 spells CATSRDRDGYEQYF. The CDR3, as DNA: TGTGCCACCAGCAGAGATCGGGACGGCTACGAGCAGTACTTC. The chain joins TRBV15 to TRBJ2-7, with D perhaps given as TRBD1 or TRBD2 (5 bases each). Germline CDR1 reads LNHNV; CDR2 reads YYDKDF (reference sequence). The CDR3 loop spans 14 amino acids. V was trimmed by 0 bases and J by 3 bases, leaving 9 bases between them.

In the case of this clone: This sample also contains other DNA sequences that code for the same CDR3. The V and J genes are TRBV30 and TRBJ2-1; no reliable D call. Germline V gene data show CDR1 as GTSNPN and CDR2 as SVGIG (reference sequence). This CDR3 comprises 11 residues. The V and J ends lost 2 bases and 7 bases respectively, with 6 bases between them. The CDR3 sequence: CAWSTLNEQFF. CDR3 nucleotides: TGTGCCTGGAGTACCCTGAATGAGCAGTTCTTC.

This clone was picked up a small number of times. The chain carries TRBV4-3 and TRBJ2-7, with 13 positions matching TRBD2. The CDR3 is made up of 15 amino acids. Germline V gene data show CDR1 as LGHNA and CDR2 as YSLEER. V trimming: 4 bases; J trimming: 3 bases; junction bases outside the gene matches: 3. CDR3 nucleotides: TGCGCCAGCAGCCTTGGACTAGCGGGAGACTACGAGCAGTACTTC. This translates into CASSLGLAGDYEQYF.

This clone came up a few times. Other nucleotide sequences in the sample specify the same CDR3. This rearrangement joins TRBV18 to TRBJ2-7, with 7 bases lining up with TRBD2. From germline, CDR1 is KGHSH and CDR2 LQKENI. CDR3 length: 13 amino acids. V shed 2 bases and J 3 bases; nucleotides not matched to a gene: 1. DNA of the CDR3: TGTGCCAGCTCACCAGGGACTAACTACGAGCAGTACTTC. Protein product: CASSPGTNYEQYF.